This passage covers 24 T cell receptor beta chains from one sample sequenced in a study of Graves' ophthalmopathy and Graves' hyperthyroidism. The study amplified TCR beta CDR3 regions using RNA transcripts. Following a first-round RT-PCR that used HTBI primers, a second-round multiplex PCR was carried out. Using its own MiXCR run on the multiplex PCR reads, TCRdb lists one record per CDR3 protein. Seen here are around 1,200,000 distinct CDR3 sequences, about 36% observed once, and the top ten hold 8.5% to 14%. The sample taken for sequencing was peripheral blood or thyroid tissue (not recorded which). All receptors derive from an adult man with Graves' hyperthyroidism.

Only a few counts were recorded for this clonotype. CDR3 bases: TGTGCCAGCAGCTCGAGCACGGGGGGCACCGGGGAGCTGTTTTTT. This encodes CASSSSTGGTGELFF. The V call is TRBV11-2, the J call TRBJ2-2, with 7 positions matching TRBD2. There are 15 residues in the CDR3. Losses at the gene ends were 4 bases for V and 4 bases for J; bases not matched to a gene: 6. CDR1 is SGHAT and CDR2 is FQNNGV in the germline V gene.

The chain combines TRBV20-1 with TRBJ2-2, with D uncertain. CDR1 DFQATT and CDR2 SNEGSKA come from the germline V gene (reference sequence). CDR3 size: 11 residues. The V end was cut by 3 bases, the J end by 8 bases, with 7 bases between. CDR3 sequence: CSASFAGELFF. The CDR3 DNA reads TGCAGTGCTAGTTTCGCGGGGGAGCTGTTTTTT.

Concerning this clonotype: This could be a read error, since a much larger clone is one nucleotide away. CDR3 region: CSSSLTPGTSSGNTIYF. The CDR3 DNA sequence: TGTTCCAGCAGCTTAACACCAGGGACAAGCTCTGGAAACACCATATATTTT. The J gene is TRBJ1-3, the V gene TRBV7-2; weak D call: TRBD1 (6 bases). This CDR3 is 17 amino acids long. Germline assignment: CDR1 SGHTA and CDR2 FQGNSA.

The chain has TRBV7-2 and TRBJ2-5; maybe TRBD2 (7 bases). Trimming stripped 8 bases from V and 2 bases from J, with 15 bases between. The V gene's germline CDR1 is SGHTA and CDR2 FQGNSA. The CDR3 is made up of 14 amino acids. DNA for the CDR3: TGTGCCAGCGGGATGGGGGGGCCTCAAGAGACCCAGTACTTC. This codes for CASGMGGPQETQYF. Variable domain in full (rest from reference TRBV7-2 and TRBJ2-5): GAGVSQSPSNKVTEKGKDVELRCDPISGHTALYWYRQSLGQGLEFLIYFQGNSAPDKSGLPSDRFSAERTGGSVSTLTIQRTQQEDSAVYLCASGMGGPQETQYFGPGTRLLVL.

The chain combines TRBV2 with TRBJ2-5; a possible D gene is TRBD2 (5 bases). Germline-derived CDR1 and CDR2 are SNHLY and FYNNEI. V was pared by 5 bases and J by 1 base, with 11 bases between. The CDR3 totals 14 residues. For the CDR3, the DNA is TGTGCCAGCAGTACCGGACTTTCCCAAGAGACCCAGTACTTC. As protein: CASSTGLSQETQYF. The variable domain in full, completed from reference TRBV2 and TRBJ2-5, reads EPEVTQTPSHQVTQMGQEVILRCVPISNHLYFYWYRQILGQKVEFLVSFYNNEISEKSEIFDDQFSVERPDGSNFTLKIRSTKLEDSAMYFCASSTGLSQETQYFGPGTRLLVL.

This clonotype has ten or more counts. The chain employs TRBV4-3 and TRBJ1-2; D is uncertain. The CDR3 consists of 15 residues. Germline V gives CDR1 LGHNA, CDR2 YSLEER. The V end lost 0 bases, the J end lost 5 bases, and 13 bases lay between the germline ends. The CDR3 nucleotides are TGCGCCAGCAGCCAAGATGTCGACTGGGCGTATGGCTACACCTTC. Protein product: CASSQDVDWAYGYTF.

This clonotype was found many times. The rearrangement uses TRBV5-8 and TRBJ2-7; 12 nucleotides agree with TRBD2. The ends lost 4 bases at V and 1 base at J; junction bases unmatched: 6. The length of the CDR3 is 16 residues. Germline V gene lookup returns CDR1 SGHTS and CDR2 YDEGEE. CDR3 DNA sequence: TGTGCCAGCAGCGCCCAAACTAGCGGGAGGTCCTACGAGCAGTACTTC. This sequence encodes CASSAQTSGRSYEQYF.

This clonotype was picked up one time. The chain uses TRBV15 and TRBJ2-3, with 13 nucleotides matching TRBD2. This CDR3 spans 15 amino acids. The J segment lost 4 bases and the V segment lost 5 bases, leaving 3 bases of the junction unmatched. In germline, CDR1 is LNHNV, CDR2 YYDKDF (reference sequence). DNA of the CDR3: TGTGCCACCAGCTGGACTAGCGGGGGCTCAGATACGCAGTATTTT. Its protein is CATSWTSGGSDTQYF.

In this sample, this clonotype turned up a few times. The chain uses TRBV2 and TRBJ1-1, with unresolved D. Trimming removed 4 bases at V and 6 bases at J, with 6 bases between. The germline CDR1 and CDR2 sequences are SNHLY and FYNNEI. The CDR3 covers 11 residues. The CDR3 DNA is TGTGCCAGCAGTGTACATGCTGAAGCTTTCTTT. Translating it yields CASSVHAEAFF. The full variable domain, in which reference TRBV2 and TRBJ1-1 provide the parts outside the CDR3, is EPEVTQTPSHQVTQMGQEVILRCVPISNHLYFYWYRQILGQKVEFLVSFYNNEISEKSEIFDDQFSVERPDGSNFTLKIRSTKLEDSAMYFCASSVHAEAFFGQGTRLTVV.

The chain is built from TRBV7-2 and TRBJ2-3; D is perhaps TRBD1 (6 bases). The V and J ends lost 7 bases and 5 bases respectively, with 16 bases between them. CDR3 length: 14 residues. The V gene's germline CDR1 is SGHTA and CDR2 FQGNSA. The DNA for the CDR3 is TGTGCCAGCACCCCGGGACACGACTTAGATACGCAGTATTTT. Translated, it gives CASTPGHDLDTQYF.

DNA for the CDR3: TGTGCCAGCAGCCAAGAACCCCCGGATCAAGAGACCCAGTACTTC. Its protein is CASSQEPPDQETQYF. This chain links TRBV3-1 with TRBJ2-5; D remains ambiguous. The germline V gene has CDR1 LGHDT and CDR2 YNNKEL (reference sequence). Trimming left V 0 bases short and J 2 bases short, with 10 bases between. The CDR3 has 15 residues.

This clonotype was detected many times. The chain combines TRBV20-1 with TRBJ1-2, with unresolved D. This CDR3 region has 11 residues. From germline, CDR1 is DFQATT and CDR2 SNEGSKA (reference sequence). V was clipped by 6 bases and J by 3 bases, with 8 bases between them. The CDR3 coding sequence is TGCAGTGCCCCCCTGGACTATGGCTACACCTTC. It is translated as CSAPLDYGYTF.

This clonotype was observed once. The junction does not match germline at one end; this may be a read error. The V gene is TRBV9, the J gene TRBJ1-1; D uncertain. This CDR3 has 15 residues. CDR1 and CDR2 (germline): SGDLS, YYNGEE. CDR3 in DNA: TGTGCCAGCAGTGTAGCAGTCGGGGAGGACACTGAAGCTTTCTTT. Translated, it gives CASSVAVGEDTEAFF. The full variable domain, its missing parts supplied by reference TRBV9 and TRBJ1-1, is DSGVTQTPKHLITATGQRVTLRCSPRSGDLSVYWYQQSLDQGLQFLIQYYNGEERAKGNILERFSAQQFPDLHSELNLSSLELGDSALYFCASSVAVGEDTEAFFGQGTRLTVV.

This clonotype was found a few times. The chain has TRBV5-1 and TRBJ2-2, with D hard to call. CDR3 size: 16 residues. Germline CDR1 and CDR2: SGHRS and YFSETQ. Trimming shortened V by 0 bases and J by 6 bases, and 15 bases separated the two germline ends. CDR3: CASSLAMRSWAGELFF. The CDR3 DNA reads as TGCGCCAGCAGCTTGGCCATGAGGTCTTGGGCCGGGGAGCTGTTTTTT.

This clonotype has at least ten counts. CDR3 region: CAGPRRDDRNTIYF. CDR3 DNA sequence: TGTGCCGGACCACGCAGGGACGACCGGAACACCATATATTTT. The chain has TRBV11-1 and TRBJ1-3, with D possibly being TRBD1 (5 bases). Deletions cut 11 bases from V and 7 bases from J, with 21 bases between. Looked up from germline, CDR1 is SGHAT and CDR2 is FQDESV (reference sequence). This CDR3 contains 14 residues.

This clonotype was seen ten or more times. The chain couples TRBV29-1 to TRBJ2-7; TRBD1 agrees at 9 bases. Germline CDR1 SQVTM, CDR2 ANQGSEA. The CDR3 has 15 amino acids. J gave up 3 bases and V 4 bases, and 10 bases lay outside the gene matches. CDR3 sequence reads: CSVVKGTGGNYEQYF. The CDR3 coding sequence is TGCAGCGTTGTAAAGGGAACAGGGGGCAACTACGAGCAGTACTTC.

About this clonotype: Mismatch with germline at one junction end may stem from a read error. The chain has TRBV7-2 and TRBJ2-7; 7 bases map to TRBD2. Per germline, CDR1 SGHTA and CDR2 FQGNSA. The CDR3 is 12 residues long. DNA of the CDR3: TGTGCCAGCAGCACGCCTCGGGGGGAGCGGTACTTC. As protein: CASSTPRGERYF.

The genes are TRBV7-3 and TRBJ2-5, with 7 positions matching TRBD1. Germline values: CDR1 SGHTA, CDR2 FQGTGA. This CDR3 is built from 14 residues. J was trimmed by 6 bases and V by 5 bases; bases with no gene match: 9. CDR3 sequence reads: CASSTTTGRKTQYF. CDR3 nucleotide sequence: TGTGCCAGCAGCACCACGACAGGGCGGAAGACCCAGTACTTC.

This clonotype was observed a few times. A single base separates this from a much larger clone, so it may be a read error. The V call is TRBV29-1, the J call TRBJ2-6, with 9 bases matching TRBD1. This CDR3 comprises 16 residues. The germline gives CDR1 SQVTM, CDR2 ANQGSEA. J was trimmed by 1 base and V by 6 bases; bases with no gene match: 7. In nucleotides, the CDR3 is TGCAGCGTACAGGGGGCTGGTACTTCTGGGGCCAACGTCCTGACTTTC. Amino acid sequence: CSVQGAGTSGANVLTF. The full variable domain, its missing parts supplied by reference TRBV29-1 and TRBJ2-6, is SAVISQKPSRDICQRGTSLTIQCQVDSQVTMMFWYRQQPGQSLTLIATANQGSEATYESGFVIDKFPISRPNLTFSTLTVSNMSPEDSSIYLCSVQGAGTSGANVLTFGAGSRLTVL.

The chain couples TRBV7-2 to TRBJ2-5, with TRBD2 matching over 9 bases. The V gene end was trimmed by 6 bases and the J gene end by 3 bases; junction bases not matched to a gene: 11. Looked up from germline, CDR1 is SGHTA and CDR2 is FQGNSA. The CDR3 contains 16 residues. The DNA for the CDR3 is TGTGCCAGCAGTCCCCTAGGGACTAGCACCGAAGAGACCCAGTACTTC. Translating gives CASSPLGTSTEETQYF.

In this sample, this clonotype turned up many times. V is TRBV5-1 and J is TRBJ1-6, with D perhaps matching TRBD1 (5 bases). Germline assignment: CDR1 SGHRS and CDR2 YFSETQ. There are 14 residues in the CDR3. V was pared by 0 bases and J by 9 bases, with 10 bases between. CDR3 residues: CASSLAGRGSPLHF. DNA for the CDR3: TGCGCCAGCAGCTTGGCGGGGCGAGGTTCACCCCTCCACTTT.

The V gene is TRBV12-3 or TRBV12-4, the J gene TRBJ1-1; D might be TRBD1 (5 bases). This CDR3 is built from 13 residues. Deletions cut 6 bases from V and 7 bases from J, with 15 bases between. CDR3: CASRAVGEVEAFF. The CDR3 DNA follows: TGTGCCAGCAGGGCCGTAGGGGAAGTTGAAGCTTTCTTT.

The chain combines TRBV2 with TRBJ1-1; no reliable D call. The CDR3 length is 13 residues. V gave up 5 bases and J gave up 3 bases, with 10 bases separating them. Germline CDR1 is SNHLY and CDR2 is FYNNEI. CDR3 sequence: CASSPSWDTEAFF. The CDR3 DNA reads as TGTGCCAGCAGTCCATCCTGGGACACTGAAGCTTTCTTT. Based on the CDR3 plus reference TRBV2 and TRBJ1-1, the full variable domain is EPEVTQTPSHQVTQMGQEVILRCVPISNHLYFYWYRQILGQKVEFLVSFYNNEISEKSEIFDDQFSVERPDGSNFTLKIRSTKLEDSAMYFCASSPSWDTEAFFGQGTRLTVV.

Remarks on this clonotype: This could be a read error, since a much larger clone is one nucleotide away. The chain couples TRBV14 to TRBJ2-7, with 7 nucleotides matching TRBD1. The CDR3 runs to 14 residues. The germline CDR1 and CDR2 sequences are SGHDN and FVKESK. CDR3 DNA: TGTGCCAGCAACCAACAGGGGTCAAACTACGAGCAGTACTTC. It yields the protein CASNQQGSNYEQYF.